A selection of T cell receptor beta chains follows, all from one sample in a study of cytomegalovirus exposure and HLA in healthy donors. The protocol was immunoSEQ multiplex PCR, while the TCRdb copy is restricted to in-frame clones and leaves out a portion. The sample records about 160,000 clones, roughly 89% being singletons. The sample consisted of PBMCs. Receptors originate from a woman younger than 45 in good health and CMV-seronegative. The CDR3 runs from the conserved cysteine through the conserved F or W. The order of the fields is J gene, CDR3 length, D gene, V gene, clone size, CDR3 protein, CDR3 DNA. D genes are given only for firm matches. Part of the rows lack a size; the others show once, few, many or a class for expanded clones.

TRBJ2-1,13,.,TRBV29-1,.,CSQGVSSYNEQFF,TGCAGCCAAGGAGTTAGCTCCTACAATGAGCAGTTCTTC
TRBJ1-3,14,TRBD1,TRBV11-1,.,CASSKQGIGNTIYF,TGTGCCAGCAGCAAACAGGGGATTGGAAACACCATATATTTT
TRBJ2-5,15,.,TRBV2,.,CASSVGGGGRETQYF,TGTGCCAGCAGTGTTGGGGGAGGGGGTCGAGAGACCCAGTACTTC
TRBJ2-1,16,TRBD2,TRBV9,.,CASSMLAGGPYNEQFF,TGTGCCAGCAGCATGCTAGCGGGGGGGCCCTACAATGAGCAGTTCTTC
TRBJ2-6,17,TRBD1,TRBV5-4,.,CASSLGTGRSGANVLTF,TGTGCCAGCAGCTTGGGGACAGGGAGGTCCGGGGCCAACGTCCTGACTTTC
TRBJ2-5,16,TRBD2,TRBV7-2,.,CASSLGGRGGAKTQYF,TGTGCCAGCAGCTTAGGGGGGCGCGGGGGGGCGAAGACCCAGTACTTC
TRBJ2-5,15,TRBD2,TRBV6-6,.,CASSYYSGPQETQYF,TGTGCCAGCAGTTACTATAGCGGGCCTCAAGAGACCCAGTACTTC
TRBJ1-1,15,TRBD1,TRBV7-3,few,CASSEGTGFGTEAFF,TGTGCCAGCAGCGAGGGGACAGGGTTTGGGACTGAAGCTTTCTTT
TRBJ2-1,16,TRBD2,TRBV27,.,CASSFRRGGNYNEQFF,TGTGCCAGCAGTTTTCGGCGGGGGGGAAACTACAATGAGCAGTTCTTC
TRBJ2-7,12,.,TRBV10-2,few,CASSHSDSWEYF,TGCGCCAGCAGTCACTCGGACTCATGGGAGTACTTC
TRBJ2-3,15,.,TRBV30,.,CAWMTHLPDTDTQYF,TGTGCCTGGATGACTCACCTACCCGACACAGATACGCAGTATTTT
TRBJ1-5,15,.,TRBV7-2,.,CASSLWGEDDQPQHF,TGTGCCAGCAGCTTGTGGGGGGAAGACGATCAGCCCCAGCATTTT
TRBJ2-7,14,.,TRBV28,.,CASRLGQLRYEQYF,TGTGCCAGCAGATTAGGGCAGCTAAGATACGAGCAGTACTTC
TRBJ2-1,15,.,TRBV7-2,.,CASSLPGDFYNEQFF,TGTGCCAGCAGCTTACCGGGGGACTTCTACAATGAGCAGTTCTTC
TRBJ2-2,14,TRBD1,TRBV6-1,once,CASRWTGGTGELFF,TGTGCCAGCAGATGGACAGGGGGGACCGGGGAGCTGTTTTTT
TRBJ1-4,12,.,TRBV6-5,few,CASSPNREKLFF,TGTGCCAGCAGCCCTAACCGTGAAAAACTGTTTTTT
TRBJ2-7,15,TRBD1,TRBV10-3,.,CAISEPKWDSDEQYF,TGTGCCATCAGTGAGCCGAAGTGGGACAGCGACGAGCAGTACTTC
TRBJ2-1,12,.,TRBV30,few,CAWSVGNNEQFF,TGTGCCTGGAGCGTCGGGAACAATGAGCAGTTCTTC
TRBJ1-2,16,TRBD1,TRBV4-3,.,CASSQDRGQGLGGYTF,TGCGCCAGCAGCCAAGATCGGGGACAGGGGTTGGGGGGCTACACCTTC
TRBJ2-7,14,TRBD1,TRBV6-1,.,CASRAGTGHYEQYF,TGTGCCAGCAGAGCCGGGACAGGTCACTACGAGCAGTACTTC